The next 2 T cell receptor beta chains were all read from a single sample in a study of preoperative IRX-2 immunotherapy in early breast cancer. The method was immunoSEQ multiplex PCR; TCRdb's version includes in-frame clones alone and lacks a portion of them. This sample has about 89,000 clones; around 86% occur once, and the top ten carry about 2.1%. Specified treatment: preoperative locoregional IRX-2 cytokine immunotherapy. The source material was tumor tissue, sampled after IRX-2 immunotherapy. These receptors were collected from a human donor with breast cancer.

This clone was counted once. This sequence joins TRBV10-1 and TRBJ2-7, with D tentatively TRBD1 (6 bases). V lost 3 bases to trimming and J lost 6 bases, with 12 bases between them. Germline-derived CDR1 and CDR2 are WNHNN and SYGVQD (reference sequence). The CDR3 loop spans 13 amino acids. CDR3 loop: CASSEVVGGEQYF. The CDR3 DNA sequence: TGCGCCAGCAGTGAAGTGGTAGGGGGCGAGCAGTACTTC.

The V gene is TRBV25-1, the J gene TRBJ2-6; possibly TRBD1 for D (6 bases). Looked up from germline, CDR1 is MGHDK and CDR2 is SYGVNS. V was clipped by 6 bases and J by 0 bases, with 18 bases between them. The CDR3 is 18 amino acids. CDR3 loop: CASSSMGAGSSGANVLTF. The CDR3 DNA is TGTGCCAGCAGCTCGATGGGGGCTGGGAGCTCTGGGGCCAACGTCCTGACTTTC.